The clone carrying this T cell receptor beta chain was recorded a few times. The antigen remains undetermined. The sample belongs to a study of CD8 T cells in ankylosing spondylitis. Broader study findings: The authors reported significant enrichment of disease-linked clones in matched ankylosing spondylitis synovial fluid. Apparently characteristic of ankylosing spondylitis blood was a TCR beta motif (eight highly homologous variants).

TCRdb analysed the 5' RACE reads with MiXCR anew, one entry per CDR3 protein. The sample records under 450,000 distinct CDR3 sequences, approximately 17% being singletons. This CDR3 spans 13 amino acids. Germline assignment: CDR1 SGHRS and CDR2 YFSETQ. Trimming stripped 0 bases from V and 7 bases from J, with 8 bases between. The source material was blood, either unsorted or a sorted T cell fraction (not recorded which). J is TRBJ1-5 and V is TRBV5-1; D gene unclear. The receptor comes from a male donor with ankylosing spondylitis. The DNA for the CDR3 is TGCGCCAGCAGCTTGGTTCCTGGGCAGCCCCAGCATTTT. Protein sequence: CASSLVPGQPQHF.